This TCR beta chain originates from a study of OX40 agonist ivuxolimab in advanced cancers. General study points: At 0.1 to 3.0 mg/kg, clonal expansion of CD4+ and CD8+ blood T cells had occurred by week 6. CD4+ T cells averaged fewer expanded clones than CD8+ T cells.

The CDR3 has 13 residues. The germline CDR1 and CDR2 sequences are SGHAT and FQNNGV. The ends were cut back, 5 bases at V and 1 base at J, with 9 bases in the middle. Assay used: immunoSEQ multiplex PCR; TCRdb lists only in-frame clones, some missing. The sample comprises over 75,000 clones, 75% to 95% of which are singletons, and about 8.5% rests with the top ten. Comments on this clone: Its antigen remains unidentified. Other DNA sequences in this specimen translate into the identical CDR3.

Patients with autoimmune history or systemic immunosuppression were excluded. The TCR originated in an adult with an advanced solid tumor such as melanoma, head and neck, liver or kidney cancer. The chain is built from TRBV11-2 and TRBJ2-7; D is undetermined. Here the sequenced sample was CD4+ or CD8+ T cells sorted from blood, taken in a trial of the OX40 agonist ivuxolimab. The CDR3, as DNA: TGTGCCAGCAGCCCCGGTAGTTCCTACGAGCAGTACTTC. Translation: CASSPGSSYEQYF.